The 25 T cell receptor beta chains below were found in one sample sequenced in a study of blood T cells in healthy people across ages (dated by TCRdb to about 2015). Libraries were built with 5' RACE. The instrument was an Illumina HiSeq 2500. A second roughly 7 to 11 cycle PCR used a sample-barcoded 5' primer and a J-beta primer mix. TCRdb's own reprocessing of the public reads used fastp at Q25 and MiXCR and kept productive beta chains. Each entry merges the rows of one CDR3 protein and shows their most common DNA and genes. The sample yields 750,000 to 950,000 distinct CDR3 sequences; around half were counted once. 41% of the sample comes from the top ten. The source material was blood. Source of these receptors: a man older than 75 in good health.

V and J are TRBV6-6 and TRBJ2-1; 13 bases are shared with TRBD2. CDR1 and CDR2 (germline): MNHNY, SVGAGI (reference sequence). The CDR3 is made up of 16 amino acids. J was trimmed by 9 bases and V by 6 bases; bases with no gene match: 11. The CDR3 region is CASRSRTSGSLSEQFF. The DNA for the CDR3 is TGTGCCAGCAGATCGCGGACTAGCGGGAGCTTGAGTGAGCAGTTCTTC.

The J gene is TRBJ1-6, the V gene TRBV4-1; no firm D call. The CDR3 contains 13 residues. Trimming shortened V by 0 bases and J by 7 bases, and 4 bases separated the two germline ends. CDR1 and CDR2 from the germline V gene are MGHRA and YSYEKL. CDR3 loop: CASSQDGNSPLHF. In DNA, the CDR3 is TGCGCCAGCAGCCAAGATGGGAATTCACCCCTCCACTTT.

The genes are TRBV10-3 and TRBJ2-7; D is tentatively TRBD1 or TRBD2 (5 bases each). Trimming took off 9 bases at V and 1 base at J, with 13 bases between the two ends. CDR1 and CDR2 (germline): ENHRY, SYGVKD. The CDR3 covers 13 residues. The CDR3 here is CAIWDGDSYEQYF. CDR3 nucleotide sequence: TGTGCCATATGGGACGGCGATTCCTACGAGCAGTACTTC.

This clonotype showed up just a few times. This chain joins TRBV27 and TRBJ2-1, with TRBD2 matching 12 bases. Germline V gene lookup returns CDR1 MNHEY and CDR2 SMNVEV (reference sequence). The CDR3 extends over 15 amino acids. Trimming at V came to 5 bases and at J to 7 bases, leaving 6 bases not matched to a gene. The CDR3 bases are TGTGCCAGCAGTAGACTAGCGGGAGTCCGTAATGAGCAGTTCTTC. Protein sequence: CASSRLAGVRNEQFF.

The CDR3 protein is CASSLGPEPSYNEQYF. In DNA form, the CDR3 reads TGCGCCAGCAGCTTGGGACCGGAGCCGTCCTACAATGAGCAGTACTTC. The chain is built from TRBV5-1 and TRBJ2-1; unclear D gene. The J call may be faulty, since TRBJ2-7 better matches the DNA end. The V gene's germline CDR1 is SGHRS and CDR2 YFSETQ. The CDR3 has 16 residues.

The chain carries TRBV21-1 and TRBJ2-7; the D call of TRBD1 is as the table states it, not checked on the DNA. TRBV21-1 is listed as a pseudogene. The CDR3 is 17 amino acids. The CDR3 region is CASSKELTGLRNYEQYF. CDR3 bases: TGTGCCAGCAGCAAAGAGTTGACAGGTCTCAGAAATTACGAGCAGTACTTC.

This clonotype was detected a few times. CDR3 sequence reads: CASSLDPGLVEKLFF. Here the CDR3 DNA reads TGCGCCAGCAGCTTGGATCCGGGATTGGTTGAAAAACTGTTTTTT. The rearrangement uses TRBV5-1 and TRBJ1-4; no clear D. Germline loops: CDR1 SGHRS, CDR2 YFSETQ. This CDR3 contains 15 residues. Deletions cut 0 bases from V and 7 bases from J, with 13 bases between.

This chain uses TRBV24-1 with TRBJ2-5; 8 nucleotides align to TRBD2. The CDR3 runs to 14 residues. Trimming removed 8 bases from V and 1 base from J; junction bases left unmatched: 5. From germline, CDR1 is KGHDR and CDR2 SFDVKD. CDR3 DNA sequence: TGTGCCACCAATCGGGAGGGGGGCCAAGAGACCCAGTACTTC. Amino acids: CATNREGGQETQYF.

V usage is TRBV6-1 and J usage is TRBJ2-7; D uncertain. Germline CDR1 is MNHNS and CDR2 is SASEGT. Trimming removed 1 base at V and 2 bases at J, with 9 bases between. The CDR3 is 14 residues long. In DNA form, the CDR3 reads TGTGCCAGCAGTGAAGTACCGGGTCCCTACGAGCAGTACTTC. Protein sequence: CASSEVPGPYEQYF.

The chain combines TRBV27 with TRBJ2-5, with D possibly being TRBD2 (6 bases). V lost 4 bases and J lost 11, with 17 bases in between. The CDR3 is 13 residues long. The germline V gene has CDR1 MNHEY and CDR2 SMNVEV (reference sequence). CDR3: CASSWRGSMRQYF. DNA of the CDR3: TGTGCCAGCAGTTGGCGGGGCTCAATGAGGCAGTACTTC.

The chain joins TRBV5-1 to TRBJ2-3; 9 bases fit TRBD2. This CDR3 region has 18 residues. V lost 0 bases and J lost 14; bases outside the gene matches: 22. The germline V gene encodes CDR1 SGHRS and CDR2 YFSETQ. CDR3 nucleotides: TGCGCCAGCAGCTTGGGAGTAGCGGGAGCTCCGGAGCACAGATACGCGTATTTT. This codes for CASSLGVAGAPEHRYAYF.

This chain joins TRBV5-1 and TRBJ1-2; D call uncertain. Germline values: CDR1 SGHRS, CDR2 YFSETQ. The V end was cut by 4 bases, the J end by 2 bases, with 21 bases between. The CDR3 has 17 amino acids. The CDR3 bases are TGCGCCAGCAGCCCTGGACCCGCTGCTAGGTTCAACTATGGCTACACCTTC. Translation gives CASSPGPAARFNYGYTF. Filled out from reference TRBV5-1 and TRBJ1-2, the complete variable domain reads KAGVTQTPRYLIKTRGQQVTLSCSPISGHRSVSWYQQTPGQGLQFLFEYFSETQRNKGNFPGRFSGRQFSNSRSEMNVSTLELGDSALYLCASSPGPAARFNYGYTFGSGTRLTVV.

This clonotype showed up just a few times. The chain combines TRBV25-1 with TRBJ2-4; D is tentatively TRBD1 or TRBD2 (5 bases each). The J call is doubtful: the DNA matches TRBJ2-7 better. The CDR3 has 13 residues. Germline V gene data show CDR1 as MGHDK and CDR2 as SYGVNS. CDR3 in amino acids: CASTRDPSYEQYF. DNA of the CDR3: TGTGCCAGTACTCGGGACCCAAGCTACGAGCAGTACTTC.

This clonotype occurred a few times. CDR3 in DNA: TGTGCCACCTCGCCTCGATCAGGGGAGCAGTTCTTC. This gives the protein CATSPRSGEQFF. V and J are TRBV10-3 and TRBJ2-1; possibly TRBD1 for D (5 bases). V was trimmed by 10 bases and J by 10 bases, leaving 17 bases between them. This CDR3 has 12 amino acids. Germline V gene sequence: CDR1 ENHRY, CDR2 SYGVKD.

This clonotype has a handful of counts. This chain joins TRBV4-2 and TRBJ2-4, with a possible D match to TRBD2 (6 bases). The CDR3 extends over 15 amino acids. In germline, CDR1 is LGHNA, CDR2 YNFKEQ. Trimming pared 2 bases from V and 6 bases from J, leaving 14 bases between. CDR3 sequence (DNA): TGTGCCAGCAGCCAACGCGCCGGAGGGACAAACATTCAGTACTTC. This translates into CASSQRAGGTNIQYF.

This clonotype was observed a few times. The V gene is TRBV5-1, the J gene TRBJ1-2, with unresolved D. The germline CDR1 and CDR2 sequences are SGHRS and YFSETQ. V lost 0 bases and J lost 5, with 8 bases in between. The CDR3 is 13 amino acids. The CDR3 reads CASSLGEDYGYTF. DNA for the CDR3: TGCGCCAGCAGCTTGGGCGAGGATTATGGCTACACCTTC. Looking up the rest from reference TRBV5-1 and TRBJ1-2 gives the full variable domain: KAGVTQTPRYLIKTRGQQVTLSCSPISGHRSVSWYQQTPGQGLQFLFEYFSETQRNKGNFPGRFSGRQFSNSRSEMNVSTLELGDSALYLCASSLGEDYGYTFGSGTRLTVV.

The chain carries TRBV9 and TRBJ2-1, with 11 nucleotides matching TRBD2. This CDR3 comprises 17 residues. V lost 0 bases, J lost 4 bases, and 6 bases stayed unmatched. Germline V gene sequence: CDR1 SGDLS, CDR2 YYNGEE. The CDR3 DNA reads as TGTGCCAGCAGCGTAGGAGCTAGCGGGAGGAAATACAATGAGCAGTTCTTC. Translating it yields CASSVGASGRKYNEQFF.

The chain links TRBV13 to TRBJ1-2; 9 bases are shared with TRBD1. The ends lost 0 bases at V and 6 bases at J; junction bases unmatched: 8. The germline gives CDR1 PRHDT, CDR2 FYEKMQ (reference sequence). CDR3 length equals 16 residues. The CDR3 DNA is TGTGCCAGCAGCTTAGGCCCAGGACAGGGGATAAATGGCTACACCTTC. This encodes CASSLGPGQGINGYTF.

This clonotype was seen many times. This chain joins TRBV29-1 and TRBJ2-7; TRBD2 is a possible D gene (6 bases). Germline V lookup: CDR1 SQVTM, CDR2 ANQGSEA. The CDR3 is made up of 15 amino acids. Trimming took off 7 bases at V and 6 bases at J, with 25 bases between the two ends. The CDR3 DNA reads TGCAGCGCAAAAGGGAGGTCCCCTCGTATCGGCGAGCAGTACTTC. Protein product: CSAKGRSPRIGEQYF.

This clonotype was found a few times. The J gene is TRBJ1-2, the V gene TRBV7-2; 9 positions agree with TRBD1. CDR1 and CDR2 from the germline V gene are SGHTA and FQGNSA. This CDR3 region has 16 residues. V trimming: 5 bases; J trimming: 9 bases; junction bases outside the gene matches: 16. CDR3 in amino acids: CASSLTPGQGVSRYTF. The CDR3 DNA reads TGTGCCAGCAGCCTTACACCGGGACAGGGTGTTTCACGCTACACCTTC.

The V gene is TRBV27, the J gene TRBJ2-5; D remains ambiguous. The germline CDR1 and CDR2 sequences are MNHEY and SMNVEV (reference sequence). The CDR3 spans 13 residues. Trimming stripped 7 bases from V and 5 bases from J, with 14 bases between. The CDR3 DNA reads TGTGCCAGCACTCGCCCGGGTGCCGAGACCCAGTACTTC. Encoded protein: CASTRPGAETQYF.

Details on this clonotype: A read error may be the cause here, since a much bigger clone is one base away. The DNA for the CDR3 is TGTGCCAGCTGTGGACAGTTGAACACTGAAGCTTTCTTT. It codes for CASCGQLNTEAFF. The chain has TRBV3-1 and TRBJ1-1; possible D gene TRBD1, 6 bases. The CDR3 is 13 residues long. Trimming cost V 8 bases and J 0 bases, with 10 bases left between them. Germline V gene sequence: CDR1 LGHDT, CDR2 YNNKEL (reference sequence).

This chain links TRBV24-1 with TRBJ1-5; the D gene is possibly TRBD1 (6 bases). Germline loops: CDR1 KGHDR, CDR2 SFDVKD. Trimming removed 4 bases from V and 3 bases from J, with 9 bases in between. This CDR3 has 14 residues. CDR3 DNA: TGTGCCACCAGTGACGGACAGCACAATCAGCCCCAGCATTTT. Protein: CATSDGQHNQPQHF.

This rearrangement joins TRBV5-6 to TRBJ2-7; 11 bases map to TRBD2. The germline gives CDR1 SGHDT, CDR2 YYEEEE. The CDR3 consists of 15 residues. The V and J ends lost 4 bases and 0 bases, in that order; junction bases with no gene match: 3. CDR3 in amino acids: CASSPGLAASYEQYF. In DNA, the CDR3 is TGTGCCAGCAGCCCGGGACTAGCGGCCTCCTACGAGCAGTACTTC.

V is TRBV18 and J is TRBJ2-1; TRBD1 or TRBD2 may be the D gene (5 bases each). Germline V gives CDR1 KGHSH, CDR2 LQKENI. The V and J ends lost 2 bases and 6 bases respectively, with 14 bases between them. There are 15 residues in the CDR3. The CDR3 DNA follows: TGTGCCAGCTCACCAACCTGGGGCGAGGGCAATGAGCAGTTCTTC. Translated, it gives CASSPTWGEGNEQFF.